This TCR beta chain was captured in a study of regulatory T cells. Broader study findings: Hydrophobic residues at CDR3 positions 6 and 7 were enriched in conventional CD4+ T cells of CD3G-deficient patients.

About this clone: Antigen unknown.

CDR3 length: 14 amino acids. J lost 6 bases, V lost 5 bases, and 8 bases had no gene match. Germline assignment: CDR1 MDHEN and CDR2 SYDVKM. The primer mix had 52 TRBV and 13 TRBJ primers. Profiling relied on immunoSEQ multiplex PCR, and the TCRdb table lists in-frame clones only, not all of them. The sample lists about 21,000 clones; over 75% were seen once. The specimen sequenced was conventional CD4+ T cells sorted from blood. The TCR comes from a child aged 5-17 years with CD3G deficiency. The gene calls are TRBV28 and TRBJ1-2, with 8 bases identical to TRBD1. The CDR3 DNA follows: TGTGCCAGCAGTCCATGGACAGGGAGCGATGGCTACACCTTC. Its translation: CASSPWTGSDGYTF.